This T cell receptor (beta chain) emerged from a study of identical twins. Study-wide results and limits: Beta out-of-frame sequences displayed a weaker excess of sharing between twins. Insertions were reduced in abundant cord blood beta clonotypes but not in memory repertoires.

The table lists this clonotype with a few counts. Its antigen remains unknown. Trimming at V came to 4 bases and at J to 10 bases, leaving 9 bases not matched to a gene. The V gene's germline CDR1 is SGHNT and CDR2 YYREEE (reference sequence). This CDR3 is 13 amino acids long. Template switching created a universal primer site, and the cDNA included unique molecular identifiers. TCRdb re-called the 5' RACE reads through MiXCR, storing one row per CDR3 protein. The table has 450,000 to 650,000 distinct CDR3 sequences, more than 9% seen once. The same data also went into a second study, on yellow fever vaccine responses in identical twins.

The sequenced material came from PBMCs. This clonotype was sampled from a woman aged 18-29 years in good health. This chain links TRBV5-4 with TRBJ2-3, with TRBD2 identical over 7 bases. The DNA of the CDR3 is TGTGCCAGCAGCACCACTAGCGAAGTGGCGCAGTATTTT. Protein product: CASSTTSEVAQYF.